One and the same sample provided the 4 T cell receptor beta chains below, sequenced in a study of blood T cell repertoires in COVID-19. Some clones are missing from TCRdb's copy, which holds only in-frame ones; the method was immunoSEQ multiplex PCR. The profile shows over 250,000 clones, over 75% of them singletons. The sample consisted of PBMCs or T cells enriched from blood (not recorded which). These receptors originate from a woman younger than 35 who had recovered from COVID-19.

The chain employs TRBV6-6 and TRBJ1-5; weak D call: TRBD1 (5 bases). CDR3 length equals 14 residues. V lost 7 bases to trimming and J lost 4 bases, with 14 bases between them. Germline-derived CDR1 and CDR2 are MNHNY and SVGAGI (reference sequence). Here the CDR3 reads CASITQDGNQPQHF. CDR3 nucleotide sequence: TGTGCCAGCATCACACAGGATGGTAATCAGCCCCAGCATTTT.

The rearrangement uses TRBV18 and TRBJ2-6, with D unresolved. Germline assignment: CDR1 KGHSH and CDR2 LQKENI. The V end lost 1 base, the J end lost 0 bases, and 7 bases lay between the germline ends. The CDR3 loop spans 16 amino acids. DNA for the CDR3: TGTGCCAGCTCACCACTATTGAGCTCTGGGGCCAACGTCCTGACTTTC. This gives the protein CASSPLLSSGANVLTF.

The rearrangement joins TRBV7-9 to TRBJ2-1; tentative D call: TRBD1 (6 bases). The germline V gene has CDR1 SEHNR and CDR2 FQNEAQ (reference sequence). This CDR3 has 15 amino acids. V shed 1 base and J shed 7 bases, with 14 bases lying between them. This CDR3 reads CASSLDGGMVNEQFF. Here the CDR3 DNA reads TGTGCCAGCAGCTTAGATGGGGGCATGGTGAATGAGCAGTTCTTC.

This chain joins TRBV9 and TRBJ2-1; possibly TRBD2 for D (7 bases). The V end was cut by 0 bases, the J end by 3 bases, with 19 bases between. Germline CDR1 SGDLS, CDR2 YYNGEE. CDR3 length: 18 residues. CDR3 in DNA: TGTGCCAGCAGCGTAGAAGGGGGGGGGCCCCGTATCTACAATGAGCAGTTCTTC. The encoded protein is CASSVEGGGPRIYNEQFF.